The 18 T cell receptor beta chains reported below all come from one sample, sequenced in a study of tumor-infiltrating lymphocytes in localized non-small cell lung cancer. Assay used: immunoSEQ multiplex PCR; TCRdb lists only in-frame clones, some missing. The repertoire holds around 10,000 clones, with 60% as singletons. Sequencing input: uninvolved lung tissue not adjacent to the tumor. The receptors here all came from a human donor with non-small cell lung cancer.

The CDR3 protein is CASSAGQGDIDEQFF. CDR3 in DNA: TGTGCCAGCAGCGCAGGACAGGGGGATATCGATGAGCAGTTCTTC. The V call is TRBV9, the J call TRBJ2-1; 10 bases map to TRBD1. CDR1 is SGDLS and CDR2 is YYNGEE in the germline V gene. The CDR3 is 15 residues long. The V segment lost 3 bases and the J segment 8 bases; nucleotides outside the gene matches: 8.

The genes are TRBV19 and TRBJ2-5; D unresolved. The germline gives CDR1 LNHDA, CDR2 SQIVND (reference sequence). Trimming removed 5 bases from V and 4 bases from J, with 11 bases in between. The CDR3 consists of 13 residues. In DNA form, the CDR3 reads TGTGCCAGTAGTCTTGGAACACCAGAGACCCAGTACTTC. This encodes CASSLGTPETQYF.

This clone showed up just a few times. The chain carries TRBV12-5 and TRBJ1-1; TRBD1 is a possible D gene (5 bases). The V gene's germline CDR1 is LGHNT and CDR2 FRNRAP. This CDR3 spans 13 amino acids. V was shortened by 4 bases and J by 8 bases, with 14 bases between the two germline ends. The CDR3 DNA sequence: TGTGCTAGTGGTTCACTTTCGGGGGGAGAAGCTTTCTTT. It encodes CASGSLSGGEAFF. Full variable domain (rest looked up from reference TRBV12-5 and TRBJ1-1): DARVTQTPRHKVTEMGQEVTMRCQPILGHNTVFWYRQTMMQGLELLAYFRNRAPLDDSGMPKDRFSAEMPDATLATLKIQPSEPRDSAVYFCASGSLSGGEAFFGQGTRLTVV.

This clone has more than one count but fewer than ten. The rearrangement uses TRBV5-1 and TRBJ1-4; the D gene is possibly TRBD1 (6 bases). The CDR3 consists of 14 residues. Trimming removed 6 bases from V and 6 bases from J, with 15 bases in between. CDR1 and CDR2 from the germline V gene are SGHRS and YFSETQ. The CDR3 DNA reads TGCGCCAGCACCTCCGGGGGGGCTGATGAAAAACTGTTTTTT. Residues: CASTSGGADEKLFF. Full variable domain (rest looked up from reference TRBV5-1 and TRBJ1-4): KAGVTQTPRYLIKTRGQQVTLSCSPISGHRSVSWYQQTPGQGLQFLFEYFSETQRNKGNFPGRFSGRQFSNSRSEMNVSTLELGDSALYLCASTSGGADEKLFFGSGTQLSVL.

The chain is built from TRBV5-1 and TRBJ2-7; D is ambiguous. CDR1 and CDR2 (germline): SGHRS, YFSETQ. CDR3 length: 16 residues. V dropped 0 bases and J dropped 2 bases, with 15 bases sitting between them. CDR3 in DNA: TGCGCCAGCAGCTTGGAACGTTACCCGTCCCCCTACGAGCAGTACTTC. Translating gives CASSLERYPSPYEQYF.

This clone was detected once. The V call is TRBV11-3, the J call TRBJ2-1; 8 bases are shared with TRBD1. Germline CDR1 reads SGHNT; CDR2 reads YENEEA. This CDR3 comprises 15 residues. Unmatched junction bases numbered 6, after V lost 5 bases and J lost 3 bases. CDR3 sequence reads: CASSMTGAGYNEQFF. For the CDR3, the DNA is TGTGCCAGCAGCATGACAGGGGCGGGCTACAATGAGCAGTTCTTC.

The chain carries TRBV10-3 and TRBJ1-2; 7 bases align to TRBD1. CDR3 length equals 11 residues. J gave up 7 bases and V 10 bases, and 6 bases lay outside the gene matches. Germline-derived CDR1 and CDR2 are ENHRY and SYGVKD. CDR3 nucleotides: TGTGCCACCACAGGGGCGGGTGGCTACACCTTC. Translated: CATTGAGGYTF.

This clone was counted between two and nine times. This sequence joins TRBV13 and TRBJ1-1; D not certain. Trimming took off 3 bases at V and 4 bases at J, with 21 bases between the two ends. This CDR3 has 17 amino acids. Germline CDR1 reads PRHDT; CDR2 reads FYEKMQ (reference sequence). CDR3 in amino acids: CASSFSTDTSSGTEAFF. In DNA form, the CDR3 reads TGTGCCAGCAGCTTCTCCACCGACACCTCCAGCGGCACTGAAGCTTTCTTT.

V usage is TRBV5-1 and J usage is TRBJ2-7; D possibly corresponds to TRBD1 (6 bases). Looked up from germline, CDR1 is SGHRS and CDR2 is YFSETQ. V lost 1 base and J lost 3, with 11 bases in between. The CDR3 consists of 14 residues. For the CDR3, the DNA is TGCGCCAGCAGCTTGCCGGGACAAAACTACGAGCAGTACTTC. This encodes CASSLPGQNYEQYF.

This clone was found a few times. In nucleotides, the CDR3 is TGCAGCGTTGCTTCACCTAACTATGGCTACACCTTC. It is translated as CSVASPNYGYTF. The chain carries TRBV29-1 and TRBJ1-2; D gene uncertain. V shed 4 bases and J shed 0 bases, with 6 bases lying between them. The germline CDR1 and CDR2 sequences are SQVTM and ANQGSEA. The CDR3 extends over 12 amino acids.

The table lists this clone with a few counts. The chain joins TRBV5-1 to TRBJ2-3; 7 positions agree with TRBD1. Germline CDR1 reads SGHRS; CDR2 reads YFSETQ. This CDR3 contains 16 residues. V lost 5 bases and J lost 8; bases outside the gene matches: 17. CDR3: CASRKITGDHRGTQYF. CDR3 in DNA: TGCGCCAGCAGAAAGATTACAGGGGACCACCGCGGTACGCAGTATTTT.

In its sample, this clone was seen a few times. V is TRBV6-6 and J is TRBJ2-1; 9 nucleotides align to TRBD1. CDR1 is MNHNY and CDR2 is SVGAGI in the germline V gene (reference sequence). This CDR3 is built from 14 residues. With 5 bases clipped from V and 6 bases from J, the junction kept 5 bases outside the gene matches. The CDR3 DNA sequence: TGTGCCAGCAGTGAGGGACAGGGCGTCAATGAGCAGTTCTTC. This encodes CASSEGQGVNEQFF.

The rearrangement links TRBV11-1 to TRBJ2-2; a possible D gene is TRBD1 (5 bases). The CDR3 has 15 residues. In germline, CDR1 is SGHAT, CDR2 FQDESV (reference sequence). Deletions cut 1 base from V and 4 bases from J, with 10 bases between. CDR3 DNA sequence: TGTGCCAGCAGCTTAGTTGCAGGGCGCACCGGGGAGCTGTTTTTT. Its translation is CASSLVAGRTGELFF.

This chain links TRBV29-1 with TRBJ2-1; 7 bases agree with TRBD1. Germline CDR1 and CDR2: SQVTM and ANQGSEA. The V and J ends lost 5 bases and 4 bases, in that order; junction bases with no gene match: 5. The CDR3 contains 13 residues. The CDR3 reads CSVRQGLYNEQFF. The CDR3 nucleotides are TGCAGCGTTCGACAGGGCCTATACAATGAGCAGTTCTTC.

The chain joins TRBV5-1 to TRBJ1-6, with 7 bases identical to TRBD1. Germline CDR1 reads SGHRS; CDR2 reads YFSETQ. CDR3 length equals 13 residues. The ends lost 4 bases at V and 10 bases at J; junction bases unmatched: 5. This CDR3 is CASSGTGESPLHF. CDR3 sequence (DNA): TGCGCCAGCAGCGGAACAGGGGAATCACCCCTCCACTTT.

The rearrangement joins TRBV7-9 to TRBJ2-4, with 11 bases identical to TRBD1. Germline CDR1 reads SEHNR; CDR2 reads FQNEAQ (reference sequence). With V trimmed by 2 bases and J by 9 bases, 12 bases remained unmatched. The CDR3 is 17 residues long. The CDR3 loop is CASSLRDRGEVGVIQYF. The CDR3 coding sequence is TGTGCCAGCAGCTTACGGGACAGGGGGGAAGTTGGGGTCATTCAGTACTTC.

This clone was seen a few times. This chain links TRBV18 with TRBJ1-6, with a possible D match to TRBD1 (5 bases). The CDR3 extends over 13 amino acids. Germline lookup yields CDR1 KGHSH and CDR2 LQKENI. Trimming stripped 0 bases from V and 11 bases from J, with 8 bases between. The CDR3 reads CASSPPGRTPLHF. The CDR3 nucleotides are TGTGCCAGCTCACCACCGGGACGTACACCCCTCCACTTT.

The CDR3 bases are TGTGCCAGCAGCTTGGCTGTTGGGGGCAATCAGCCCCAGCATTTT. Encoded protein: CASSLAVGGNQPQHF. The rearrangement links TRBV7-9 to TRBJ1-5, with unresolved D. Germline CDR1 is SEHNR and CDR2 is FQNEAQ (reference sequence). The CDR3 length is 15 residues. The V end was cut by 3 bases, the J end by 2 bases, with 11 bases between.